This T cell receptor (beta chain) comes out of a study of neoadjuvant anti-PD-1 for oral cavity cancer. The wider study: Patients without progression got a fourth dose around day 43.

V lost 4 bases to trimming and J lost 3 bases; unmatched junction nucleotides: 1. The CDR3 consists of 15 residues. CDR1 and CDR2 (germline): SGHTA, FQGTGA. Profiled with immunoSEQ multiplex PCR; TCRdb holds only in-frame clones, not every one. Among about 15,000 clones listed, roughly 70% were seen once. Material: PBMCs, obtained before nivolumab (anti-PD-1) treatment. The chain has TRBV7-3 and TRBJ2-1; 12 bases map to TRBD2. The origin of this receptor is a person aged 40 to 85 with oral cavity squamous cell carcinoma. The CDR3 reads CASSSTSGGYNEQFF. The CDR3 coding sequence is TGTGCCAGCAGCTCGACTAGCGGGGGCTACAATGAGCAGTTCTTC.